Presented here are 24 T cell receptor beta chains from one specimen sequenced in a study of T cell responses to AZD1222 COVID-19 vaccine. TCRdb's table, derived via immunoSEQ multiplex PCR, lists solely in-frame clones and lacks some. This sample yields 100,000 to 120,000 clones, of which more than 70% are seen a single time; under 6.5% belongs to the top ten. The sample was peripheral blood, taken 28 days after the second AZD1222 dose. All receptors derive from an adult who received the AZD1222 COVID-19 vaccine.

The V call is TRBV7-2, the J call TRBJ2-3, with 10 bases aligning to TRBD2. The length of the CDR3 is 19 residues. The germline CDR1 and CDR2 sequences are SGHTA and FQGNSA. The ends lost 5 bases at V and 2 bases at J; junction bases unmatched: 16. The CDR3 bases are TGTGCCAGCAGCCCAATGGTACTTGTGCTAGCGGGGGACACAGATACGCAGTATTTT. Translating gives CASSPMVLVLAGDTDTQYF.

This clone was observed once. The CDR3 coding sequence is TGTGCCAGCAGTCCTGCGGGGGGGAATCAGCCCCAGCATTTT. This sequence encodes CASSPAGGNQPQHF. This chain links TRBV6-5 with TRBJ1-5; D is possibly TRBD1 (5 bases). The CDR3 loop spans 14 amino acids. Trimming removed 5 bases from V and 4 bases from J, with 12 bases in between. Germline CDR1 is MNHEY and CDR2 is SVGAGI.

The chain combines TRBV18 with TRBJ1-5; perhaps TRBD1 as D (5 bases). Looked up from germline, CDR1 is KGHSH and CDR2 is LQKENI. Trimming pared 1 base from V and 1 base from J, leaving 8 bases between. The CDR3 runs 15 residues. The CDR3: CASSPRGQSNQPQHF. The CDR3, as DNA: TGTGCCAGCTCACCACGGGGCCAGAGCAATCAGCCCCAGCATTTT.

V gene TRBV6-5 combines with J gene TRBJ1-2; 7 bases line up with TRBD1. Trimming cost V 5 bases and J 7 bases; bases outside gene matches: 13. Germline V gives CDR1 MNHEY, CDR2 SVGAGI. The CDR3 sequence is 15 residues long. CDR3 sequence (DNA): TGTGCCAGCAGTCCCTCGGGACAGAGGGCCCTTGGCTACACCTTC. This codes for CASSPSGQRALGYTF.

CDR3 amino acids: CASSLDSGDTEAFF. In nucleotides, the CDR3 is TGTGCCAGCAGCTTAGATTCAGGGGACACTGAAGCTTTCTTT. The chain carries TRBV7-9 and TRBJ1-1; tentatively, D is TRBD1 (6 bases). Germline V lookup: CDR1 SEHNR, CDR2 FQNEAQ (reference sequence). The V end was cut by 1 base, the J end by 3 bases, with 9 bases between. This CDR3 comprises 14 residues.

The chain recombines TRBV7-8 with TRBJ2-3; D ambiguous. The CDR3 runs 13 residues. V lost 5 bases to trimming and J lost 6 bases, with 12 bases between them. Germline values: CDR1 SGHVS, CDR2 FQNEAQ. This CDR3 reads CASSAVGGDTQYF. The CDR3 DNA sequence: TGTGCCAGCAGCGCAGTAGGTGGGGATACGCAGTATTTT. The entire variable domain, with the rest obtained from reference TRBV7-8 and TRBJ2-3, is as follows: GAGVSQSPRYKVAKRGQDVALRCDPISGHVSLFWYQQALGQGPEFLTYFQNEAQLDKSGLPSDRFFAERPEGSVSTLKIQRTQQEDSAVYLCASSAVGGDTQYFGPGTRLTVL.

The chain recombines TRBV7-2 with TRBJ2-2; D perhaps matches TRBD1 (7 bases). The CDR3 is made up of 17 amino acids. CDR1 and CDR2 from the germline V gene are SGHTA and FQGNSA. The ends were cut back, 6 bases at V and 5 bases at J, with 22 bases in the middle. CDR3 coding DNA: TGTGCCAGCAGTCGAGGTGGAGGGGGCGGGGTGACCGGGGAGCTGTTTTTT. Protein product: CASSRGGGGGVTGELFF.

The CDR3 DNA reads as TGTGCCAGCAGTCTTAGCGGGGGGGTAAATGAGCAGTTCTTC. It translates to CASSLSGGVNEQFF. The chain joins TRBV11-2 to TRBJ2-1; 11 bases are a match to TRBD2. Germline loops: CDR1 SGHAT, CDR2 FQNNGV. The CDR3 extends over 14 amino acids. Unmatched junction bases numbered 5, after V lost 6 bases and J lost 7 bases.

This clone was recorded a few times. The rearrangement joins TRBV28 to TRBJ1-3, with D perhaps TRBD1 (6 bases). From germline, CDR1 is MDHEN and CDR2 SYDVKM. The CDR3 extends over 16 amino acids. The V and J ends lost 5 bases and 0 bases respectively, with 14 bases between them. CDR3: CASSEQGSFSGNTIYF. CDR3 nucleotide sequence: TGTGCCAGCAGTGAGCAGGGGTCCTTCTCTGGAAACACCATATATTTT.

This chain links TRBV5-1 with TRBJ1-1; no clear D gene. CDR3 length equals 14 residues. V was clipped by 0 bases and J by 0 bases, with 6 bases between them. From germline, CDR1 is SGHRS and CDR2 YFSETQ. The CDR3 protein is CASSLDTMNTEAFF. CDR3 sequence (DNA): TGCGCCAGCAGCTTGGACACGATGAACACTGAAGCTTTCTTT. Full variable domain (remainder filled in from reference TRBV5-1 and TRBJ1-1): KAGVTQTPRYLIKTRGQQVTLSCSPISGHRSVSWYQQTPGQGLQFLFEYFSETQRNKGNFPGRFSGRQFSNSRSEMNVSTLELGDSALYLCASSLDTMNTEAFFGQGTRLTVV.

This chain links TRBV5-5 with TRBJ2-5, with TRBD2 identical over 10 bases. CDR1 and CDR2 from the germline V gene are SGHKS and YYEKEE (reference sequence). Losses at the gene ends were 2 bases for V and 4 bases for J; bases not matched to a gene: 5. CDR3 size: 15 residues. In DNA form, the CDR3 reads TGTGCCAGCAGCTTCGAGCGGGGGGGCCGAGAGACCCAGTACTTC. Its protein product is CASSFERGGRETQYF.

V and J are TRBV4-1 and TRBJ1-1; TRBD1 is a possible D gene (6 bases). The germline V gene encodes CDR1 MGHRA and CDR2 YSYEKL. Trimming pared 0 bases from V and 6 bases from J, leaving 14 bases between. This CDR3 spans 15 amino acids. The CDR3 DNA reads as TGCGCCAGCAGCCAAGATCGTAGGGGGGGGGCTGAAGCTTTCTTT. As protein: CASSQDRRGGAEAFF.

The chain couples TRBV7-2 to TRBJ2-1; 7 bases are shared with TRBD1. CDR3 size: 11 residues. Losses at the gene ends were 1 base for V and 13 bases for J; bases not matched to a gene: 1. Per germline, CDR1 SGHTA and CDR2 FQGNSA. The CDR3 DNA follows: TGTGCCAGCAGCTTAGGAGGGGGCCAGTTCTTC. Translation: CASSLGGGQFF. Looking up the rest from reference TRBV7-2 and TRBJ2-1 gives the full variable domain: GAGVSQSPSNKVTEKGKDVELRCDPISGHTALYWYRQSLGQGLEFLIYFQGNSAPDKSGLPSDRFSAERTGGSVSTLTIQRTQQEDSAVYLCASSLGGGQFFGPGTRLTVL.

The gene calls are TRBV7-2 and TRBJ2-2; D ambiguous. The CDR3 is made up of 12 amino acids. V was cut by 3 bases and J by 6 bases, with 5 bases left in between. In germline, CDR1 is SGHTA, CDR2 FQGNSA. The CDR3 loop is CASSFGPGELFF. The CDR3 region has the DNA TGTGCCAGCAGCTTCGGGCCCGGGGAGCTGTTTTTT.

This clone has a handful of counts. The chain has TRBV2 and TRBJ2-3; possibly TRBD1 for D (6 bases). From germline, CDR1 is SNHLY and CDR2 FYNNEI. The CDR3 has 15 amino acids. V was shortened by 6 bases and J by 1 base, with 14 bases between the two germline ends. CDR3 sequence reads: CASSKQGIGTDTQYF. As DNA, the CDR3 is TGTGCCAGCAGCAAACAGGGAATCGGCACAGATACGCAGTATTTT.

The sample holds one count of this clone. V is TRBV6-5 and J is TRBJ2-3, with 11 nucleotides matching TRBD1. The V and J ends lost 4 bases and 3 bases, in that order; junction bases with no gene match: 6. The CDR3 runs to 16 residues. The V gene's germline CDR1 is MNHEY and CDR2 SVGAGI. The CDR3 nucleotides read TGTGCCAGCAGTTCGACCGGGACAGGGGGAACAGATACGCAGTATTTT. Protein sequence: CASSSTGTGGTDTQYF.

This clone was seen a single time. The rearrangement links TRBV27 to TRBJ2-7, with TRBD2 matching over 7 bases. The CDR3 spans 13 residues. V lost 1 base, J lost 6 bases, and 3 bases stayed unmatched. Germline V lookup: CDR1 MNHEY, CDR2 SMNVEV (reference sequence). CDR3 DNA sequence: TGTGCCAGCAGTTTATTGGGGAGGGGCGAGCAGTACTTC. It codes for CASSLLGRGEQYF.

The chain couples TRBV28 to TRBJ1-4, with 8 bases that match TRBD1. The trim removed 7 bases at V and 8 bases at J, leaving 6 bases unmatched. Germline CDR1 and CDR2: MDHEN and SYDVKM. This CDR3 has 13 residues. Here the CDR3 DNA reads TGTGCCAGCATCAGACAGGGGATGGAAAAACTGTTTTTT. Protein sequence: CASIRQGMEKLFF.

The chain carries TRBV4-2 and TRBJ2-3, with 9 bases lining up with TRBD2. This CDR3 has 18 residues. The germline V gene has CDR1 LGHNA and CDR2 YNFKEQ. The junction had 12 bases not matched to a gene; V was cut back by 2 bases and J by 3 bases. CDR3 region: CASSQRATASGTTDTQYF. The CDR3 DNA sequence: TGTGCCAGCAGCCAAAGGGCGACGGCTAGCGGGACAACAGATACGCAGTATTTT.

The chain carries TRBV5-1 and TRBJ2-7; TRBD2 matches at 10 bases. The CDR3 is 15 amino acids. V was pared by 4 bases and J by 1 base, with 5 bases of the junction left unmatched. The germline V gene has CDR1 SGHRS and CDR2 YFSETQ. The CDR3 region has the DNA TGCGCCAGCAGCGAGGGACTAGCGTTGTCCTACGAGCAGTACTTC. Translation gives CASSEGLALSYEQYF.

The genes are TRBV12-3 or TRBV12-4 and TRBJ1-2, with D perhaps matching TRBD1 (6 bases). This CDR3 has 12 amino acids. With 4 bases removed from V and 8 bases from J, the gap between germline ends came to 11 bases. CDR3 nucleotide sequence: TGTGCCAGCAGTTCCAACAGGGAAGGCTACACCTTC. The encoded protein is CASSSNREGYTF.

The V gene is TRBV9, the J gene TRBJ1-4, with TRBD1 matching 7 bases. Per the germline V gene, CDR1 is SGDLS and CDR2 is YYNGEE. CDR3 length equals 13 residues. V was pared by 7 bases and J by 4 bases, with 4 bases of the junction left unmatched. In nucleotides, the CDR3 is TGTGCCAGCGGGGGACAGAGTAATGAAAAACTGTTTTTT. Protein product: CASGGQSNEKLFF. Drawing the rest from reference TRBV9 and TRBJ1-4, the complete variable domain is DSGVTQTPKHLITATGQRVTLRCSPRSGDLSVYWYQQSLDQGLQFLIQYYNGEERAKGNILERFSAQQFPDLHSELNLSSLELGDSALYFCASGGQSNEKLFFGSGTQLSVL.

V usage is TRBV11-3 and J usage is TRBJ1-1; TRBD1 is a possible D gene (5 bases). V was cut by 2 bases and J by 5 bases, with 9 bases left in between. The germline V gene has CDR1 SGHNT and CDR2 YENEEA. The length of the CDR3 is 13 residues. CDR3 sequence reads: CASSLQGGTEAFF. In nucleotides, the CDR3 is TGTGCCAGCAGCTTACAGGGTGGTACTGAAGCTTTCTTT.

J is TRBJ1-3 and V is TRBV6-5; D ambiguous. Trimming shortened V by 6 bases and J by 0 bases, and 9 bases separated the two germline ends. CDR1 is MNHEY and CDR2 is SVGAGI in the germline V gene. The CDR3 is 14 amino acids. The chain's CDR3 is CASREVSSGNTIYF. In nucleotides, the CDR3 is TGTGCCAGCAGGGAGGTTAGCTCTGGAAACACCATATATTTT.